This T cell receptor beta chain was identified during a study of T cells in Graves' hyperthyroidism and ophthalmopathy. Germline CDR1 MNHEY, CDR2 SMNVEV (reference sequence). The CDR3 is 17 residues long. Trimming removed 4 bases from V and 4 bases from J; junction bases left unmatched: 7. This clonotype showed up just a few times. TCR beta CDR3 regions were amplified from RNA transcripts. Researchers ran a first-round RT-PCR on the TCR CDR3 using the HTBI primer set. TCRdb fed the multiplex PCR reads into MiXCR, producing one record per CDR3 protein. The sample has more than 450,000 distinct CDR3 sequences, about 20% seen once.

The receptor was isolated from a man aged 40-55 years with Graves' ophthalmopathy. The sample taken for sequencing was blood. The chain recombines TRBV27 with TRBJ2-3; TRBD2 agrees at 14 bases. The CDR3 region is CASSSNRLAGGPDTQYF. CDR3 coding DNA: TGTGCCAGCAGTTCCAATCGACTAGCGGGAGGGCCAGATACGCAGTATTTT.